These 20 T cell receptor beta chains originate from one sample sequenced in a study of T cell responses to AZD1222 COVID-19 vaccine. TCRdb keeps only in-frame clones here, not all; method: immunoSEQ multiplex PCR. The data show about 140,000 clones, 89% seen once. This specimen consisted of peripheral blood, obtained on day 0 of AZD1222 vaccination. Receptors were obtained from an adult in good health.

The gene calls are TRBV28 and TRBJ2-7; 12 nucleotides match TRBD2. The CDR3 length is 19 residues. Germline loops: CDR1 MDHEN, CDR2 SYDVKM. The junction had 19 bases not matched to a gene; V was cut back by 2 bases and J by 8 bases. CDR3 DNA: TGTGCCAGCAGTTTAACCGACCAACCCACTAGCGGGAGGACGTGCCAGCAGTACTTC. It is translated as CASSLTDQPTSGRTCQQYF.

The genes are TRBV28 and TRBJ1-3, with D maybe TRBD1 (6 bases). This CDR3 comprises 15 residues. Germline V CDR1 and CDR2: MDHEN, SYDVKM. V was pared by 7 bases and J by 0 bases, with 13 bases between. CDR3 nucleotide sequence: TGTGCCAGCAAATTACAGGGTATCTCTGGAAACACCATATATTTT. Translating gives CASKLQGISGNTIYF.

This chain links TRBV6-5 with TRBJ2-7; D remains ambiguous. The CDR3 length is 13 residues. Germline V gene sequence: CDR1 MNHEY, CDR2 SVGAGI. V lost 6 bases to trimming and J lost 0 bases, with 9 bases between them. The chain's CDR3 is CASSKHRSYEQYF. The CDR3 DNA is TGTGCCAGCAGCAAACACCGCTCCTACGAGCAGTACTTC.

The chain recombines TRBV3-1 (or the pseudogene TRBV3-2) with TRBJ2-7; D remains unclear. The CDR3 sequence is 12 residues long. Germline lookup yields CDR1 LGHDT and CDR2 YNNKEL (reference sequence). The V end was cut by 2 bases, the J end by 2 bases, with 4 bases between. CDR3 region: CASSQRPYEQYF. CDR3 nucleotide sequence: TGTGCCAGCAGCCAAAGGCCCTACGAGCAGTACTTC.

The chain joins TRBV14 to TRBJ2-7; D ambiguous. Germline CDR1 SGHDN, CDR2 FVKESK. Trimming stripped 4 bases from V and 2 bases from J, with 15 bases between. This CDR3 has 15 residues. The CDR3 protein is CASSPMGAQPYEQYF. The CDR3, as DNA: TGTGCCAGCAGCCCCATGGGCGCGCAGCCCTACGAGCAGTACTTC.

The CDR3 is CASTRGYNEQFF. CDR3 bases: TGTGCCAGCACCCGCGGGTACAATGAGCAGTTCTTC. This chain links TRBV6-5 with TRBJ2-1, with D possibly being TRBD2 (5 bases). Germline V CDR1 and CDR2: MNHEY, SVGAGI. This CDR3 has 12 amino acids. V lost 7 bases, J lost 4 bases, and 8 bases lay in between.

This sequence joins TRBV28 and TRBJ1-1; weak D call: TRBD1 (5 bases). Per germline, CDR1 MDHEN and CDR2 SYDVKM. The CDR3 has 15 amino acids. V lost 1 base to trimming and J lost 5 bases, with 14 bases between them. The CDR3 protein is CASSLFSGGNTEAFF. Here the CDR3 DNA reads TGTGCCAGCAGTTTATTTTCGGGGGGGAATACTGAAGCTTTCTTT.

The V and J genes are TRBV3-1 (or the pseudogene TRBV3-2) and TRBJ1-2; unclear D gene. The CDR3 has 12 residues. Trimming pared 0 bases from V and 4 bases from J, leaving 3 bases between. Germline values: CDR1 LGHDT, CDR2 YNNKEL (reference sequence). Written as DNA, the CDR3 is TGTGCCAGCAGCCAAGATAGCTATGGCTACACCTTC. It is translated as CASSQDSYGYTF.

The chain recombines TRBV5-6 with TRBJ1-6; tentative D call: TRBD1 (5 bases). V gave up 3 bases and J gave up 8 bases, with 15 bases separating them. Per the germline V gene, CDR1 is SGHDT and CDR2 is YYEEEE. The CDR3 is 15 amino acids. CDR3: CASSWNWGTDSPLHF. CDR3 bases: TGTGCCAGCAGCTGGAATTGGGGCACCGATTCACCCCTCCACTTT.

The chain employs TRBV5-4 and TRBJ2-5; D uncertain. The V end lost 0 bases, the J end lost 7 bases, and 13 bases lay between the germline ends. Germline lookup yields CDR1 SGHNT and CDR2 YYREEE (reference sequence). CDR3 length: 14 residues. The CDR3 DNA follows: TGTGCCAGCAGCTTGGACCCCTCTCGAGGGACCCAGTACTTC. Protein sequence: CASSLDPSRGTQYF.

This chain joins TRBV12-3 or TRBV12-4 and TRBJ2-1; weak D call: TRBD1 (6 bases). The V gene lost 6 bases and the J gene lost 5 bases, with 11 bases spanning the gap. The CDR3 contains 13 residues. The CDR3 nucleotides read TGTGCCAGCAGACGGACAGAAAACAATGAGCAGTTCTTC. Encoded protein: CASRRTENNEQFF.

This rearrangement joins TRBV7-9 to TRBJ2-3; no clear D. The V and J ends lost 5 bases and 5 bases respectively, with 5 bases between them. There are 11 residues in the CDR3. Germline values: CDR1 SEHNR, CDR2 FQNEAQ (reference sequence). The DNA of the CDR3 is TGTGCCAGCAGCCGGGTAGATACGCAGTATTTT. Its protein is CASSRVDTQYF.

The CDR3 sequence: CATRRGQGNSGYGYTF. CDR3 DNA sequence: TGTGCCACCCGGAGGGGACAGGGGAATAGCGGCTATGGCTACACCTTC. V is TRBV27 and J is TRBJ1-2; 10 nucleotides align to TRBD1. Germline-derived CDR1 and CDR2 are MNHEY and SMNVEV (reference sequence). J lost 4 bases, V lost 10 bases, and 15 bases had no gene match. The CDR3 length is 16 residues.

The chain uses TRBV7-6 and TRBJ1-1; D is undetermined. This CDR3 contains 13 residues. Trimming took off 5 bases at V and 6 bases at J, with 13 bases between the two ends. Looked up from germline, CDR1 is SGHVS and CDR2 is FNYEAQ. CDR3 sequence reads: CASSALVGSEAFF. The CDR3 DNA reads TGTGCCAGCAGCGCTCTCGTTGGCTCTGAAGCTTTCTTT.

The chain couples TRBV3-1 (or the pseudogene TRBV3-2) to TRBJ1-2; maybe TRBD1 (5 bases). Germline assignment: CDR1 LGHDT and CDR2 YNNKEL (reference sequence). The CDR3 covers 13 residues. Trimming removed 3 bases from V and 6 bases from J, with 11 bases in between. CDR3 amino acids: CASSQSEGHGYTF. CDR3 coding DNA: TGTGCCAGCAGCCAGTCAGAGGGGCATGGCTACACCTTC.

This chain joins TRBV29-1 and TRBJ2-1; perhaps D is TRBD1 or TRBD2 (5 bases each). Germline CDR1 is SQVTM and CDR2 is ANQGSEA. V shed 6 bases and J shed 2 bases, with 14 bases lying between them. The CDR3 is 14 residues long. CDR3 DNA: TGCAGCGTGGTCCGGGACGGACCCTACAATGAGCAGTTCTTC. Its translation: CSVVRDGPYNEQFF.

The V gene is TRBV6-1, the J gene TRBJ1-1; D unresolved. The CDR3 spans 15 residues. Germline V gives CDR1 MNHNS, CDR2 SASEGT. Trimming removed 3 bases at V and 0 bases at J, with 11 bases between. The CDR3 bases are TGTGCCAGCAGTGAGCCGGGATCCATGAACACTGAAGCTTTCTTT. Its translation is CASSEPGSMNTEAFF.

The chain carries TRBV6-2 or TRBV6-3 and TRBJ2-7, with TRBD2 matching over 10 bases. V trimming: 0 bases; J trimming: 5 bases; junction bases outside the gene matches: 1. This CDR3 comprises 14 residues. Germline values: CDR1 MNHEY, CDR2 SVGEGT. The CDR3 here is CASSYSGTSDEQYF. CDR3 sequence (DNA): TGTGCCAGCAGTTACTCAGGGACTAGCGACGAGCAGTACTTC.

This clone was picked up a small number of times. The CDR3 DNA reads TGTGCCAGCTCACCGACCAAAGGGGTGGTTGGGGCCCTCCACTTT. It is translated as CASSPTKGVVGALHF. V and J are TRBV18 and TRBJ1-6, with a tentative D call TRBD1 (5 bases). Trimming shortened V by 3 bases and J by 14 bases, and 20 bases separated the two germline ends. The CDR3 is 15 residues long. Germline CDR1 is KGHSH and CDR2 is LQKENI.

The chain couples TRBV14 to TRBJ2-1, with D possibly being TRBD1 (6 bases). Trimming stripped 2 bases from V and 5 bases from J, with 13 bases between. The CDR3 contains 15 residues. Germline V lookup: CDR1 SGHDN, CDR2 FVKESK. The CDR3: CASSQRKTGNNEQFF. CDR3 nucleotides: TGTGCCAGCAGCCAAAGAAAGACAGGTAACAATGAGCAGTTCTTC. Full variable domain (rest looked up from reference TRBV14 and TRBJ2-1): EAGVTQFPSHSVIEKGQTVTLRCDPISGHDNLYWYRRVMGKEIKFLLHFVKESKQDESGMPNNRFLAERTGGTYSTLKVQPAELEDSGVYFCASSQRKTGNNEQFFGPGTRLTVL.